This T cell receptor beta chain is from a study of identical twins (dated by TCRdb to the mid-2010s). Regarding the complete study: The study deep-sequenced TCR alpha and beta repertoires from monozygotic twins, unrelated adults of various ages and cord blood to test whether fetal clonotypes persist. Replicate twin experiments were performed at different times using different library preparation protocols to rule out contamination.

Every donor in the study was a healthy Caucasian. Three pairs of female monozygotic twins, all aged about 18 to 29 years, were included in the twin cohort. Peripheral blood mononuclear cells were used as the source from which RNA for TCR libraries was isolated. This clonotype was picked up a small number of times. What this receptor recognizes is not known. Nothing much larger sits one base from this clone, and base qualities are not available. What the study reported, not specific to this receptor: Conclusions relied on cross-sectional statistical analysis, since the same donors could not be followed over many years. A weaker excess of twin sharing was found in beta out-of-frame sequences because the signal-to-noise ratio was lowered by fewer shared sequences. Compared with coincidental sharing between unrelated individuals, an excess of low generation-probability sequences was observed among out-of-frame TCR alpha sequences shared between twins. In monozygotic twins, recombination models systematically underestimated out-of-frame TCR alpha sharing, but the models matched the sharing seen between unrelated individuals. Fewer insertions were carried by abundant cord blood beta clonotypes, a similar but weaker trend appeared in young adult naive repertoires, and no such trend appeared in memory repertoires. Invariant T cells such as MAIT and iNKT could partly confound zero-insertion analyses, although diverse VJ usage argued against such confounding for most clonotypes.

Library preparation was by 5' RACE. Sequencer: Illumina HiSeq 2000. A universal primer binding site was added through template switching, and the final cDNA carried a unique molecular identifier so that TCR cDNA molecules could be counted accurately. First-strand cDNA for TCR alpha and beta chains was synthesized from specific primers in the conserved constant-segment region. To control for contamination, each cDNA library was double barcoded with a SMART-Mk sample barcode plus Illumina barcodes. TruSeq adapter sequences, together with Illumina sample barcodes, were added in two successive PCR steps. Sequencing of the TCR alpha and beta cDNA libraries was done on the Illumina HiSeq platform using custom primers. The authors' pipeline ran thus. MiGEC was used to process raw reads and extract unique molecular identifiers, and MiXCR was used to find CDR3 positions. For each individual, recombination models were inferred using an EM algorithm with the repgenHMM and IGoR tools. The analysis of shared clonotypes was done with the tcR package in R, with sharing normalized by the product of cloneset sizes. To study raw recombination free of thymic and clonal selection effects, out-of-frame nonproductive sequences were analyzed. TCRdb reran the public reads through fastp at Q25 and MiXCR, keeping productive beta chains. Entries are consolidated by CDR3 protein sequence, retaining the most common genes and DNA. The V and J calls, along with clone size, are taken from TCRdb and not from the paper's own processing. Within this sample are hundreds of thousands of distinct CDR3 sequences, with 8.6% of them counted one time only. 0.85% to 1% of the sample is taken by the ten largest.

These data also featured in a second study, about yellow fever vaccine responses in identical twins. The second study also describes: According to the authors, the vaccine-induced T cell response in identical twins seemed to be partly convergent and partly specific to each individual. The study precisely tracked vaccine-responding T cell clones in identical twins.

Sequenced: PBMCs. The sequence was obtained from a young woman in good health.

For the CDR3, the sequence is CASSLVQGATDTQYF. The nucleotide sequence is TGCGCCAGCAGCTTGGTTCAGGGGGCGACAGATACGCAGTATTTT. The rearranged chain carries TRBV5-1 and TRBJ2-3; the junction holds 8 bases that match TRBD1. The CDR3 spans 15 residues, from the cysteine through the phenylalanine. Just CDR3 DNA is preserved here, 45 bases in frame from base 1. CDR1 SGHRS and CDR2 YFSETQ were looked up in the germline V gene. Trimming leaves V shorter by 0 bases and J shorter by 3 bases, with the junction holding 3 bases beyond the gene matches.